At least ten counts were recorded for the clone carrying this T cell receptor (beta chain). Its antigen is currently unknown. The sample belongs to a study of T cells in Graves' hyperthyroidism and ophthalmopathy. Study-level results: Ophthalmopathy onset followed model prediction by a median about seven months.

RNA transcripts served as the template for amplifying TCR beta CDR3 regions. The TCR CDR3 first-round RT-PCR relied on the HTBI primer set. MiXCR, applied by TCRdb to the multiplex PCR reads, yields one record per CDR3 protein. There are more than 300,000 distinct CDR3 sequences in the sample; about a fifth occur only once, and 40% lies in the top ten. The V end was cut by 2 bases, the J end by 6 bases, with 16 bases between. The CDR3 sequence is 15 residues long. The TCR originated in a man younger than 30 with Graves' ophthalmopathy. V gene TRBV12-3 or TRBV12-4 combines with J gene TRBJ2-5, with D maybe TRBD2 (7 bases). Material for sequencing was blood. The CDR3 loop reads CASSLTAGADKTQYF. The CDR3, as DNA: TGTGCCAGCAGTTTAACGGCGGGGGCGGATAAGACCCAGTACTTC.